This entry lists 7 T cell receptor beta chains sequenced from one sample in a study of blood T cells in healthy people across ages (dated by TCRdb to between 2014 and 2016). The library relied on 5' RACE. The sample was run on an Illumina HiSeq 2500. The second PCR ran for about 6 to 12 cycles and used a J-beta primer mix along with a sample-barcoded 5' primer. TCRdb ran its own pipeline on the public reads, namely fastp trimming at Q25 and MiXCR clone calling, and kept in-frame beta chains. Merged by CDR3 protein, the rows form single entries marked with the most common genes and DNA. The sample table contains 730,000 or so distinct CDR3 sequences; only one count was recorded for about 42% of them. The ten largest clones add up to 20% to 25% of the sample. The sample was blood. These receptors came from an older woman in good health.

The rearrangement uses TRBV28 and TRBJ2-6, with D possibly matching TRBD2 (6 bases). Germline CDR1 MDHEN, CDR2 SYDVKM. V was pared by 8 bases and J by 0 bases, with 14 bases between. This CDR3 region has 16 residues. CDR3 in DNA: TGTGCCAGCCGGAGGAGGGAGAGCTCTGGGGCCAACGTCCTGACTTTC. It translates to CASRRRESSGANVLTF.

The rearrangement links TRBV28 to TRBJ2-1, with 7 bases fitting TRBD2. V shed 8 bases and J 0 bases; nucleotides not matched to a gene: 1. The CDR3 is made up of 13 amino acids. Per germline, CDR1 MDHEN and CDR2 SYDVKM. The CDR3: CASLAVSYNEQFF. Here the CDR3 DNA reads TGTGCCAGCCTAGCGGTCTCCTACAATGAGCAGTTCTTC.

In the case of this clonotype: This may be a read error: a much more frequent sequence differs by one nucleotide. The V call is TRBV9, the J call TRBJ2-1; 8 bases are shared with TRBD2. Germline V lookup: CDR1 SGDLS, CDR2 YYNGEE. There are 15 residues in the CDR3. The CDR3 DNA is TGTGCCGGCAGCTACCGGGGGGGCACCTACAATGAGCAGTTCTTC. It is translated as CAGSYRGGTYNEQFF.

There are a few counts of this clonotype. V is TRBV19 and J is TRBJ2-7, with D hard to call. The length of the CDR3 is 14 residues. The V gene lost 3 bases and the J gene lost 0 bases, with 9 bases spanning the gap. The germline V gene has CDR1 LNHDA and CDR2 SQIVND (reference sequence). The CDR3 coding sequence is TGTGCCAGTAGTATGACGTTGAGCTCCTACGAGCAGTACTTC. Translation gives CASSMTLSSYEQYF.

The chain carries TRBV28 and TRBJ2-3, with D tentatively TRBD1 (5 bases). Trimming shortened V by 6 bases and J by 7 bases, and 20 bases separated the two germline ends. The CDR3 is made up of 15 amino acids. Germline lookup yields CDR1 MDHEN and CDR2 SYDVKM. In DNA form, the CDR3 reads TGTGCCAGCAGCAAGGGGTCTATACGGGTAAATACGCAGTATTTT. This encodes CASSKGSIRVNTQYF.

CDR3 in amino acids: CASSLDKPNEKLFF. The CDR3 DNA reads as TGCGCCAGCAGCTTGGACAAACCTAATGAAAAACTGTTTTTT. This chain links TRBV5-1 with TRBJ1-4; D not resolved. The V end lost 0 bases, the J end lost 3 bases, and 6 bases lay between the germline ends. The CDR3 has 14 amino acids. From germline, CDR1 is SGHRS and CDR2 YFSETQ. The whole variable domain, remainder taken from reference TRBV5-1 and TRBJ1-4, is KAGVTQTPRYLIKTRGQQVTLSCSPISGHRSVSWYQQTPGQGLQFLFEYFSETQRNKGNFPGRFSGRQFSNSRSEMNVSTLELGDSALYLCASSLDKPNEKLFFGSGTQLSVL.

This chain links TRBV11-3 with TRBJ2-7; a possible D gene is TRBD2 (5 bases). This CDR3 region has 15 residues. The germline CDR1 and CDR2 sequences are SGHNT and YENEEA. Trimming took 4 bases from V and 5 from J, leaving 18 bases between them. The CDR3 protein is CASSYKQRAKDEQYF. In nucleotides, the CDR3 is TGTGCCAGCAGCTACAAACAGAGGGCGAAGGACGAGCAGTACTTC.